This entry describes one T cell receptor (beta chain). Antigen: not known. The data were taken from a study of T cells in Graves' hyperthyroidism and ophthalmopathy. TCR beta CDR3 sequences were amplified from RNA transcripts. The primer set for the first-round RT-PCR of the TCR CDR3 was HTBI. TCRdb recomputed calls from the multiplex PCR reads with MiXCR, one row per CDR3 protein. The table lists approximately 400,000 distinct CDR3 sequences, roughly 13% of them singletons. A NOSPECS grade of at least 4, a Clinical Activity Score of at least 3 and duration under 3 months were recorded in ophthalmopathy patients. The V gene's germline CDR1 is SGHRS and CDR2 YFSETQ. The CDR3 has 16 residues. V dropped 0 bases and J dropped 5; count of bases not matched to a gene: 8. Findings of the study overall: A 13 V-J model separated ophthalmopathy from stable hyperthyroidism.

This receptor was identified in a man aged 45-65 years with Graves' ophthalmopathy. The sequencing input was blood. The chain links TRBV5-1 to TRBJ1-1; 9 nucleotides line up with TRBD1. CDR3 nucleotide sequence: TGCGCCAGCAGCTTGGATTTAGTTGGACAGGGGACTGAAGCTTTCTTT. Translating it yields CASSLDLVGQGTEAFF.